This TCR beta chain was obtained from a study of blood T cell repertoires in COVID-19. Study details: Sources were T cells, B-cell-depleted T cells, or PBMCs; the material itself was cDNA or gDNA.

This clone has only a few counts. As originally analysed: Amplification from reference gene primers served as the basis for estimated nucleated cell counts. Sequenced by immunoSEQ multiplex PCR; TCRdb stores in-frame clones only, minus some. V, J and clone size were drawn from that table, and D and trimming were deduced from the DNA. The sample shows 180,000 or so clones, about 85% of them seen only once. The source is a woman older than 75 with acute or convalescent COVID-19. Sequences were obtained from peripheral blood.

The CDR3, as DNA: TGTGCCAGCAGCCAAGAGGAAGCGGGGGGGCTAAACACCGGGGAGCTGTTTTTT. This sequence encodes CASSQEEAGGLNTGELFF. The genes are TRBV4-2 and TRBJ2-2, with 10 bases identical to TRBD2. The CDR3 is 18 residues long. Per the germline V gene, CDR1 is LGHNA and CDR2 is YNFKEQ. J was trimmed by 2 bases and V by 0 bases; bases with no gene match: 6.